These 17 T cell receptor beta chains were all obtained from the same sample, sequenced in a study of shared clonotypes between healthy human individuals. Some clones are missing from TCRdb's copy, which holds only in-frame ones; the method was immunoSEQ multiplex PCR. The table lists some 1 million clones, under 80% of them singletons, with approximately 1.5% in the top ten. The sequencing sample was made of memory CD4+ T cells sorted from blood. The sample's subset: CD45RA-negative fraction. The source of these receptors is a man between 18 and 35 years old in good health.

This clone was detected only once. The rearrangement joins TRBV5-1 to TRBJ1-4, with no clear D. CDR3 length: 15 amino acids. Per germline, CDR1 SGHRS and CDR2 YFSETQ. V was trimmed by 0 bases and J by 2 bases, leaving 8 bases between them. The CDR3 DNA follows: TGCGCCAGCAGCTTGGCAGGAGGCACTAATGAAAAACTGTTTTTT. As protein: CASSLAGGTNEKLFF.

This clone was observed once. The gene calls are TRBV19 and TRBJ1-1; a possible D gene is TRBD1 (6 bases). Looked up from germline, CDR1 is LNHDA and CDR2 is SQIVND (reference sequence). This CDR3 has 19 residues. V shed 6 bases and J shed 7 bases, with 33 bases lying between them. CDR3 in amino acids: CASSGPETGFSVPNGEAFF. The CDR3 bases are TGTGCCAGTAGCGGGCCCGAAACAGGGTTCTCCGTTCCCAACGGTGAAGCTTTCTTT.

The chain is built from TRBV9 and TRBJ2-7; 8 nucleotides line up with TRBD1. Germline lookup yields CDR1 SGDLS and CDR2 YYNGEE. Unmatched junction bases numbered 9, after V lost 4 bases and J lost 6 bases. There are 14 residues in the CDR3. Written as DNA, the CDR3 is TGTGCCAGCAGCTCCAGGGGGCCAGGGGGCGAGCAGTACTTC. This sequence encodes CASSSRGPGGEQYF.

This clone was observed a handful of times. In DNA, the CDR3 is TGTGCCAGCAGCTGGCGGGGCGTAGCCGGGGGAGGGGAGCAGTACTTC. It is translated as CASSWRGVAGGGEQYF. The rearrangement links TRBV11-2 to TRBJ2-7; TRBD2 agrees at 7 bases. CDR1 and CDR2 from the germline V gene are SGHAT and FQNNGV. This CDR3 region has 16 residues. V shed 4 bases, J shed 7 bases, and the junction held 16 bases outside the gene matches.

This rearrangement joins TRBV30 to TRBJ2-5; weak D call: TRBD2 (6 bases). With the DNA end fitting TRBJ2-7 better, the J assignment may be wrong. This CDR3 is 13 amino acids long. Germline V gene lookup returns CDR1 GTSNPN and CDR2 SVGIG (reference sequence). Here the CDR3 DNA reads TGTGCCTGGAGCTCCGGGAGTACCTACGAGCAGTACTTC. It translates to CAWSSGSTYEQYF.

This clone was observed a single time. The chain couples TRBV2 to TRBJ1-2, with 10 nucleotides matching TRBD1. The CDR3 is 16 amino acids. Germline values: CDR1 SNHLY, CDR2 FYNNEI. V lost 1 base to trimming and J lost 4 bases; unmatched junction nucleotides: 6. CDR3: CASSEEGDRGGYGYTF. CDR3 DNA: TGTGCCAGCAGTGAAGAGGGGGACAGGGGTGGCTATGGCTACACCTTC.

The chain recombines TRBV7-9 with TRBJ2-2, with 8 bases that match TRBD1. Trimming cost V 4 bases and J 4 bases; bases outside gene matches: 5. The CDR3 contains 15 residues. Germline V gene data show CDR1 as SEHNR and CDR2 as FQNEAQ (reference sequence). CDR3: CASSSTGAGTGELFF. CDR3 bases: TGTGCCAGCAGCTCGACAGGGGCGGGCACCGGGGAGCTGTTTTTT.

The rearrangement links TRBV27 to TRBJ2-5, with D uncertain. Trimming cost V 2 bases and J 4 bases, with 11 bases left between them. Germline V gene data show CDR1 as MNHEY and CDR2 as SMNVEV (reference sequence). This CDR3 comprises 14 residues. The CDR3 DNA reads as TGTGCCAGCAGTTTAAATCCCCTCCGAGAGACCCAGTACTTC. Amino acid sequence: CASSLNPLRETQYF.

This clone was recorded only once. The chain links TRBV9 to TRBJ2-3, with 7 bases that match TRBD2. Germline CDR1 reads SGDLS; CDR2 reads YYNGEE. V dropped 4 bases and J dropped 1; count of bases not matched to a gene: 12. CDR3 length equals 17 residues. Here the CDR3 DNA reads TGTGCCAGCAGCCCTGGGCGTTGGGGGGGAGGCACAGATACGCAGTATTTT. Translation gives CASSPGRWGGGTDTQYF.

V gene TRBV9 combines with J gene TRBJ2-5, with 7 bases matching TRBD2. Losses at the gene ends were 4 bases for V and 4 bases for J; bases not matched to a gene: 7. Germline CDR1 and CDR2: SGDLS and YYNGEE. This CDR3 contains 14 residues. The CDR3 loop reads CASSNDGGGETQYF. The CDR3 bases are TGTGCCAGCAGCAACGACGGCGGGGGAGAGACCCAGTACTTC.

CDR3 protein: CASSSQSGTEAFF. The CDR3 nucleotides are TGTGCCAGCAGCTCCCAATCGGGGACTGAAGCTTTCTTT. The rearrangement links TRBV11-2 to TRBJ1-1; no definite D call. Trimming cost V 4 bases and J 5 bases, with 11 bases left between them. This CDR3 has 13 amino acids. CDR1 is SGHAT and CDR2 is FQNNGV in the germline V gene.

The chain carries TRBV9 and TRBJ2-2; 8 bases match TRBD1. The CDR3 covers 13 residues. Germline V lookup: CDR1 SGDLS, CDR2 YYNGEE. The V gene end was trimmed by 6 bases and the J gene end by 6 bases; junction bases not matched to a gene: 4. DNA of the CDR3: TGTGCCAGCACAGGGGGCTTTCCCGGGGAGCTGTTTTTT. Residues: CASTGGFPGELFF. Full variable domain (outside the CDR3, taken from reference TRBV9 and TRBJ2-2): DSGVTQTPKHLITATGQRVTLRCSPRSGDLSVYWYQQSLDQGLQFLIQYYNGEERAKGNILERFSAQQFPDLHSELNLSSLELGDSALYFCASTGGFPGELFFGEGSRLTVL.

Notes on this clone: This may arise from a read error, as a much more abundant clone is one base away. The chain joins TRBV6-1 to TRBJ1-2, with 7 bases lining up with TRBD1. CDR1 MNHNS and CDR2 SASEGT come from the germline V gene. The CDR3 totals 12 residues. The V and J ends lost 6 bases and 3 bases, in that order; junction bases with no gene match: 1. The CDR3 DNA follows: TGTGCCAGCAGGACAGGGTACTATGGCTACACCTTC. Translated: CASRTGYYGYTF.

The rearrangement links TRBV5-1 to TRBJ2-7; D is possibly TRBD1 (6 bases). The CDR3 runs to 15 residues. Germline values: CDR1 SGHRS, CDR2 YFSETQ. The V end was cut by 0 bases, the J end by 5 bases, with 15 bases between. The CDR3 nucleotides are TGCGCCAGCAGCTTGGGTCAGGGGCGATACGACGAGCAGTACTTC. Residues: CASSLGQGRYDEQYF.

The rearrangement joins TRBV11-2 to TRBJ2-7; D might be TRBD1 (6 bases). Germline lookup yields CDR1 SGHAT and CDR2 FQNNGV. V lost 1 base and J lost 3, with 7 bases in between. CDR3 size: 13 residues. This chain's CDR3 is CASSLGDIYEQYF. The CDR3 DNA reads as TGTGCCAGCAGCTTAGGGGACATCTACGAGCAGTACTTC.

Points on this clone: The sample holds other DNA sequences that translate to the same CDR3. The V and J genes are TRBV30 and TRBJ2-4; D remains unclear. This CDR3 has 13 residues. CDR1 and CDR2 from the germline V gene are GTSNPN and SVGIG (reference sequence). The V and J ends lost 3 bases and 0 bases respectively, with 6 bases between them. CDR3 in DNA: TGTGCCTGGAGCCTCCTAGCCAAAAACATTCAGTACTTC. Protein: CAWSLLAKNIQYF.

The rearrangement uses TRBV19 and TRBJ2-4; D tentatively fits TRBD1 or TRBD2 (6 bases each). This CDR3 contains 14 residues. V shed 4 bases and J shed 7 bases, with 14 bases lying between them. Germline CDR1 is LNHDA and CDR2 is SQIVND (reference sequence). The CDR3 is CASSTGAVGNIQYF. CDR3 DNA sequence: TGTGCCAGTAGTACGGGGGCAGTAGGGAACATTCAGTACTTC.